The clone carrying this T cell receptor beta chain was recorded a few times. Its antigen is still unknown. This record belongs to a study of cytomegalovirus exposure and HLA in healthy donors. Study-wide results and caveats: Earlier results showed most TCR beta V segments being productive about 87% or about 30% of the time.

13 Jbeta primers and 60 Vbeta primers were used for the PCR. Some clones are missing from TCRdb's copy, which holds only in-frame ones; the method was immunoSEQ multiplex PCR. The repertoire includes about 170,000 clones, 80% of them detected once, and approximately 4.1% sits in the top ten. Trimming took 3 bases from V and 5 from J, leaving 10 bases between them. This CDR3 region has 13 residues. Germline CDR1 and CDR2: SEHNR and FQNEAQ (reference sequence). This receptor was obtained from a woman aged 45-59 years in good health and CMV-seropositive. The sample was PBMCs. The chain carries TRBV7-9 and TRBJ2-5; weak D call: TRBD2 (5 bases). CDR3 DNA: TGTGCCAGCAGCTTTTTTGGGGAGGAGACCCAGTACTTC. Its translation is CASSFFGEETQYF.